This T cell receptor beta chain emerged from a study of blood T cell repertoires in COVID-19. In the authors' workflow: Counts of nucleated cells, estimated from reference gene primer amplification, were obtained. This table comes from immunoSEQ multiplex PCR, and its TCRdb copy is limited to in-frame clones, with some not included. V and J calls and clone size are given by that table; D and trimming were obtained from the DNA. The sample includes about 220,000 clones, 75% to 90% of them seen just once. The germline gives CDR1 MNHEY, CDR2 SMNVEV (reference sequence). This CDR3 contains 16 residues. V lost 5 bases to trimming and J lost 0 bases; unmatched junction nucleotides: 10. This clone is medium-sized.

Sequencing was carried out using peripheral blood. The sequence derives from a human donor in a cohort sampled during active COVID-19. The chain uses TRBV27 and TRBJ2-7; 7 nucleotides line up with TRBD1. CDR3 sequence (DNA): TGTGCCAGCAGTCAGGACCCCGGGACAGCCTCCTACGAGCAGTACTTC. It codes for CASSQDPGTASYEQYF.